This is a list of T cell receptor beta chains from one sample in a study of shared clonotypes between healthy human individuals. Libraries were prepared by immunoSEQ multiplex PCR; TCRdb keeps only in-frame clonotypes and omits some of them. The sample carries over a million clones, roughly 95% recorded once. Sequenced input: naive CD4+ T cells sorted from blood. These receptors all stem from a man aged 25 to 40 in good health. The CDR3 runs from the conserved cysteine through the conserved F or W. A D gene is named only where the DNA matches it firmly. Not every row has a clone size; where given, it reads once, few, many or a size class.

size,V,D,J,CDR3,DNA
-,TRBV6-1,-,TRBJ2-3,CASSDSGGDTQYF,TGTGCCAGCAGTGATAGCGGAGGTGATACGCAGTATTTT
few,TRBV28,-,TRBJ2-7,CASGGTDEQYF,TGTGCCAGCGGCGGGACGGACGAGCAGTACTTC
-,TRBV28,-,TRBJ2-1,CASSPSTYNEQFF,TGTGCCAGCAGTCCCAGTACCTACAATGAGCAGTTCTTC
-,TRBV18,TRBD2,TRBJ2-5,CASSQTSGSGETQYF,TGTGCCAGCTCGCAGACTAGCGGGAGTGGAGAGACCCAGTACTTC
once,TRBV5-1,-,TRBJ2-3,CASSPPRTATDTQYF,TGCGCCAGCAGCCCCCCACGGACAGCCACAGATACGCAGTATTTT
once,TRBV28,TRBD1,TRBJ2-7,CASSLRQGSNEQYF,TGTGCCAGCAGTCTTCGACAGGGGTCCAACGAGCAGTACTTC
-,TRBV13,TRBD2,TRBJ2-4,CASSFAGGPTKNIQYF,TGTGCCAGCAGCTTCGCGGGAGGGCCGACCAAAAACATTCAGTACTTC
-,TRBV7-9,TRBD2,TRBJ2-5,CASSLVWREGQETQYF,TGTGCCAGCAGCTTAGTTTGGCGGGAGGGTCAAGAGACCCAGTACTTC
-,TRBV5-5,-,TRBJ2-3,CASSMARAGDTQYF,TGTGCCAGCAGCATGGCCAGGGCGGGAGATACGCAGTATTTT
-,TRBV10-1,-,TRBJ2-2,CATPRAHTHFTGELFF,TGCGCCACCCCGAGGGCGCACACGCACTTCACCGGGGAGCTGTTTTTT
-,TRBV7-2,TRBD1,TRBJ1-5,CASSLEGARSQPQHF,TGTGCCAGCAGCTTAGAGGGGGCGCGGAGTCAGCCCCAGCATTTT
-,TRBV28,-,TRBJ2-1,CASRGPYYNEQFF,TGTGCCAGCAGGGGACCGTACTACAATGAGCAGTTCTTC
once,TRBV27,TRBD1,TRBJ1-5,CASGTVEVPNQPQHF,TGTGCCAGTGGGACAGTGGAGGTCCCTAATCAGCCCCAGCATTTT
once,TRBV11-2,-,TRBJ2-5,CASSDRTARYGETQYF,TGTGCCAGCAGCGACAGGACAGCTCGTTATGGGGAGACCCAGTACTTC
-,TRBV19,-,TRBJ2-3,CASTGGIGSDTQYF,TGTGCCAGTACGGGCGGGATAGGGTCTGATACGCAGTATTTT
-,TRBV11-2,TRBD1,TRBJ1-2,CASSFARQGSDGYTF,TGTGCCAGCAGCTTCGCCCGACAGGGATCCGATGGCTACACCTTC
-,TRBV9,-,TRBJ2-3,CASSVVGTDTQYF,TGTGCCAGCAGCGTCGTGGGCACAGATACGCAGTATTTT
-,TRBV5-5,TRBD1,TRBJ1-1,CASRRETGQGTEAFF,TGTGCCAGCAGAAGAGAGACAGGGCAAGGGACTGAAGCTTTCTTT
few,TRBV20-1,-,TRBJ2-7,CSARGYEQYF,TGCAGTGCTAGAGGGTACGAGCAGTACTTC
-,TRBV5-5,TRBD2,TRBJ2-3,CASSPRAGGSDTQYF,TGTGCCAGCAGCCCTAGGGCGGGAGGGTCGGATACGCAGTATTTT
-,TRBV28,TRBD2,TRBJ2-1,CASSLGEGVEQFF,TGTGCCAGCAGTTTGGGGGAGGGAGTGGAGCAGTTCTTC
-,TRBV9,TRBD2,TRBJ2-1,CASSAPSGINNEQFF,TGTGCCAGCAGCGCCCCTAGCGGGATAAACAATGAGCAGTTCTTC
-,TRBV19,TRBD1,TRBJ2-6,CASSPRDRGLPGANVLTF,TGTGCCAGTAGTCCCCGGGACAGGGGACTGCCTGGGGCCAACGTCCTGACTTTC
-,TRBV5-1,TRBD2,TRBJ2-5,CASSLFGTSGQETQYF,TGCGCCAGCAGCCTGTTCGGGACTAGCGGACAAGAGACCCAGTACTTC
-,TRBV7-6,TRBD2,TRBJ2-1,CASSLFPSGSSYNEQFF,TGTGCCAGCAGCTTATTTCCTAGCGGGAGTTCCTACAATGAGCAGTTCTTC
-,TRBV23-1,TRBD2,TRBJ2-3,CASSQLPPSGRFTDTQYF,TGCGCCAGCAGTCAACTCCCCCCTAGCGGGAGATTCACAGATACGCAGTATTTT